This T cell receptor beta chain appears in the sequencing data of a study of blood T cell repertoires in COVID-19. After removal of 4 bases from V and 7 bases from J, the junction contained 10 bases not matched to a gene. The CDR3 totals 14 residues. Per germline, CDR1 SGDLS and CDR2 YYNGEE. TCRdb keeps only in-frame clones here, not all; method: immunoSEQ multiplex PCR. The repertoire holds some 170,000 clones, with around 80% as singletons. The chain carries TRBV9 and TRBJ2-7, with 8 positions matching TRBD1. The TCR comes from a man aged 55-75 years with active or convalescent COVID-19. The sample comprised peripheral blood. The CDR3 region is CASSPRTGSGEQYF. CDR3 in DNA: TGTGCCAGCAGCCCGCGGACAGGGTCAGGAGAGCAGTACTTC.